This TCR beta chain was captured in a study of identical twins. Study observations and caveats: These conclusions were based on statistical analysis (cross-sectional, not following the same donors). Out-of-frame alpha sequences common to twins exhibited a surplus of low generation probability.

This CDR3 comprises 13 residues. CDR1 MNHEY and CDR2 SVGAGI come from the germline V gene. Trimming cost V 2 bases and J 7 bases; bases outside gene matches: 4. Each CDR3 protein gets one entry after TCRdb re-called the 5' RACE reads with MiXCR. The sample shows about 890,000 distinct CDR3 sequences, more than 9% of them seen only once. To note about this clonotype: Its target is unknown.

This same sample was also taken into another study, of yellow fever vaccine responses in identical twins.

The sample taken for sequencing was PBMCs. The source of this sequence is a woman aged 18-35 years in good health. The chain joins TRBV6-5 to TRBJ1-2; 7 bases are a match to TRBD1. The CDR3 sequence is CASSYQGGAGYTF. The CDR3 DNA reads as TGTGCCAGCAGTTACCAGGGGGGCGCTGGCTACACCTTC.